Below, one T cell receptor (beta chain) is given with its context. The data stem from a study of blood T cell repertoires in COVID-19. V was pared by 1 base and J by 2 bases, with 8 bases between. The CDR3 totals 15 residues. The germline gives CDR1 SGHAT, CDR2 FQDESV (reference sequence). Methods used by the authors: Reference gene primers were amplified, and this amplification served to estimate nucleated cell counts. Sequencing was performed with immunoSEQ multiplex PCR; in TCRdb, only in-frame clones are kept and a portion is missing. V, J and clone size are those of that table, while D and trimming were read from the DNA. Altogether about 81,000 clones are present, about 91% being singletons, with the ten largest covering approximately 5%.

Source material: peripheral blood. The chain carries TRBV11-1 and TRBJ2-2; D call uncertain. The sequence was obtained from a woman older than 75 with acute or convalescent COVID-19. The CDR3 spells CASSLELLNTGELFF. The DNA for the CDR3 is TGTGCCAGCAGCTTAGAACTTCTTAACACCGGGGAGCTGTTTTTT.